This T cell receptor (beta chain) was sequenced for a study of cytomegalovirus exposure and HLA in healthy donors. The CDR3 runs 17 residues. V lost 3 bases to trimming and J lost 4 bases; unmatched junction nucleotides: 12. The germline V gene has CDR1 SGDLS and CDR2 YYNGEE. There are a few counts of this clone. The PCR employed 60 Vbeta primers together with 13 Jbeta primers. Repertoires were generated with immunoSEQ multiplex PCR, while TCRdb's copy carries only in-frame clones and drops some. The table records more than 80,000 clones, around 69% of them present only once. The TCR was taken from a woman aged 60 to 75 in good health and CMV-seropositive. Sequences were obtained from PBMCs. The genes are TRBV9 and TRBJ2-1; TRBD2 matches 8 bases. The CDR3 DNA follows: TGTGCCAGCAGCGGATCGGCCATAGCGGGATTATACAATGAGCAGTTCTTC. Protein product: CASSGSAIAGLYNEQFF.